A selection of T cell receptor beta chains follows, all from one sample in a study of PD-1 blockade in classical Hodgkin lymphoma. The protocol was immunoSEQ multiplex PCR, while the TCRdb copy is restricted to in-frame clones and leaves out a portion. The table includes under 40,000 clones, 65% to 90% detected once. The sample consisted of peripheral blood mononuclear cells (PBMCs), taken at baseline. The receptors were gathered from a human donor with classical Hodgkin lymphoma. The CDR3 runs from the conserved cysteine through the conserved F or W. Each record gives: J gene, V gene, CDR3 protein.

j_call: TRBJ2-7
v_call: TRBV6-5
cdr3_aa: CASSYSRQGWSEQYF

j_call: TRBJ1-2
v_call: TRBV19
cdr3_aa: CASSIGTGRPYGYTF

j_call: TRBJ2-2
v_call: TRBV5-1
cdr3_aa: CASSMTAGELFF

j_call: TRBJ1-2
v_call: TRBV19
cdr3_aa: CASSVDTTNYGYTF

j_call: TRBJ2-7
v_call: TRBV4-3
cdr3_aa: CASSQVLAGGPYEQYF

j_call: TRBJ1-1
v_call: TRBV7-9
cdr3_aa: CASSLVYGQGSDTEAFF

j_call: TRBJ2-5
v_call: TRBV7-3
cdr3_aa: CASSFAGGETQYF

j_call: TRBJ1-1
v_call: TRBV19
cdr3_aa: CASRGMNTEAFF

j_call: TRBJ1-2
v_call: TRBV4-2
cdr3_aa: CASSQDYLGRGYTF

j_call: TRBJ1-5
v_call: TRBV7-2
cdr3_aa: CASSSRVAGNQPQHF

j_call: TRBJ2-5
v_call: TRBV5-1
cdr3_aa: CASSLVSSGAETQYF

j_call: TRBJ1-4
v_call: TRBV30
cdr3_aa: CAWSVGGYMFF

j_call: TRBJ2-3
v_call: TRBV5-1
cdr3_aa: CASSSTGESSTDTQYF

j_call: TRBJ1-6
v_call: TRBV5-1
cdr3_aa: CASSPGGQGWSYNSPLHF

j_call: TRBJ1-1
v_call: TRBV4-3
cdr3_aa: CASSQAGAGTGNTEAFF

j_call: TRBJ2-5
v_call: TRBV5-6
cdr3_aa: CASSLGGQVKTQYF

j_call: TRBJ2-7
v_call: TRBV6-5
cdr3_aa: CASSYARDGYYEQYF

j_call: TRBJ2-3
v_call: TRBV9
cdr3_aa: CASSAHTGVDTQYF

j_call: TRBJ1-3
v_call: TRBV6-5
cdr3_aa: CASSLIGGGNTIYF

j_call: TRBJ1-2
v_call: TRBV18
cdr3_aa: CASSPLAPGDLYGYTF

j_call: TRBJ1-2
v_call: TRBV11-1
cdr3_aa: CASSLDVATGVRTGYTF

j_call: TRBJ2-5
v_call: TRBV29-1
cdr3_aa: CSVRQGSETQYF

j_call: TRBJ1-1
v_call: TRBV18
cdr3_aa: CASSPQGTENTEAFF

j_call: TRBJ1-2
v_call: TRBV19
cdr3_aa: CASSTIPGQGHYGYTF

j_call: TRBJ1-2
v_call: TRBV2
cdr3_aa: CADRGPNYGYTF

j_call: TRBJ2-5
v_call: TRBV7-2
cdr3_aa: CAGGSNPGPETQYF

j_call: TRBJ2-2
v_call: TRBV19
cdr3_aa: CASSSKTGVGELFF

j_call: TRBJ1-1
v_call: TRBV27
cdr3_aa: CASSYSPLMNTEAFF

j_call: TRBJ2-3
v_call: TRBV4-2
cdr3_aa: CASSQSLAMRNTQYF

j_call: TRBJ1-2
v_call: TRBV7-9
cdr3_aa: CASSLDQVNYGYTF

j_call: TRBJ2-5
v_call: TRBV29-1
cdr3_aa: CSVNRQSQETQYF

j_call: TRBJ1-5
v_call: TRBV6-5
cdr3_aa: CATTPGQGGQPQHF

j_call: TRBJ2-7
v_call: TRBV4-3
cdr3_aa: CASSQGPGTGFSYEQYF

j_call: TRBJ1-2
v_call: TRBV7-3
cdr3_aa: CASSLVSVYGYTF

j_call: TRBJ1-5
v_call: TRBV2
cdr3_aa: CASSAGGGGQPQHF

j_call: TRBJ2-1
v_call: TRBV19
cdr3_aa: CASTDGWGGAYNEQFF

j_call: TRBJ2-5
v_call: TRBV11-2
cdr3_aa: CASSSLVDSPYF

j_call: TRBJ1-6
v_call: TRBV7-9
cdr3_aa: CASSLGGPYNSPLHF

j_call: TRBJ2-7
v_call: TRBV5-1
cdr3_aa: CASSSGGGSYEQYF